The 25 T cell receptor beta chains given below trace back to one sample, sequenced in a study of cytomegalovirus exposure and HLA in healthy donors. PCR primers comprised 60 Vbeta and 13 Jbeta primers. Measured with immunoSEQ multiplex PCR; TCRdb has only the in-frame clones, and not every one. The data hold 160,000 or so clones, with around 80% observed a single time. What was sequenced was PBMCs. The source is a man aged 40-50 years in good health and CMV-seronegative.

This rearrangement joins TRBV27 to TRBJ1-2, with 7 bases aligning to TRBD1. Germline lookup yields CDR1 MNHEY and CDR2 SMNVEV (reference sequence). The trim removed 2 bases at V and 7 bases at J, leaving 7 bases unmatched. The CDR3 extends over 14 amino acids. The CDR3 sequence is CASSLVGGRGGYTF. The CDR3 DNA follows: TGTGCCAGCAGTTTAGTAGGGGGCAGAGGTGGCTACACCTTC.

The rearrangement joins TRBV4-3 to TRBJ1-2; D possibly corresponds to TRBD1 (6 bases). Trimming left V 1 base short and J 7 bases short, with 16 bases between. The CDR3 is 15 residues long. In germline, CDR1 is LGHNA, CDR2 YSLEER. This CDR3 reads CASSQGTGTAGGYTF. The DNA for the CDR3 is TGCGCCAGCAGCCAAGGAACAGGGACGGCTGGTGGCTACACCTTC.

The sample holds one count of this clone. The rearrangement joins TRBV7-9 to TRBJ1-2; the D gene is possibly TRBD1 (5 bases). From germline, CDR1 is SEHNR and CDR2 FQNEAQ (reference sequence). The CDR3 is made up of 16 amino acids. Trimming took off 1 base at V and 4 bases at J, with 16 bases between the two ends. CDR3 amino acids: CASSLVGGAQGYGYTF. The CDR3 DNA reads TGTGCCAGCAGCTTAGTAGGAGGGGCGCAAGGCTATGGCTACACCTTC.

The gene calls are TRBV6-6 and TRBJ2-5, with 7 bases matching TRBD2. V lost 2 bases to trimming and J lost 5 bases; unmatched junction nucleotides: 8. Germline V gene sequence: CDR1 MNHNY, CDR2 SVGAGI (reference sequence). The CDR3 consists of 15 residues. CDR3 in amino acids: CASSYAGEVGETQYF. CDR3 DNA sequence: TGTGCCAGCAGTTACGCGGGGGAGGTTGGGGAGACCCAGTACTTC.

This chain connects TRBV6-5 to TRBJ1-1; D is unclear. The CDR3 has 14 residues. Germline V gene lookup returns CDR1 MNHEY and CDR2 SVGAGI. The ends were cut back, 10 bases at V and 2 bases at J, with 17 bases in the middle. This CDR3 is CATSSTWLNTEAFF. CDR3 nucleotide sequence: TGTGCCACTTCCTCGACATGGCTTAACACTGAAGCTTTCTTT.

V is TRBV30 and J is TRBJ2-3; no clear D. The germline CDR1 and CDR2 sequences are GTSNPN and SVGIG (reference sequence). The CDR3 consists of 15 residues. The ends were cut back, 0 bases at V and 5 bases at J, with 15 bases in the middle. The CDR3, as DNA: TGTGCCTGGAGTGTAGGTAGCAGTCCGGAAGATACGCAGTATTTT. Its translation: CAWSVGSSPEDTQYF.

This sequence joins TRBV11-2 and TRBJ1-1; possible D gene TRBD1, 5 bases. The ends were cut back, 1 base at V and 1 base at J, with 7 bases in the middle. CDR1 SGHAT and CDR2 FQNNGV come from the germline V gene. The CDR3 length is 14 residues. This chain's CDR3 is CASSLVQGNTEAFF. CDR3 nucleotide sequence: TGTGCCAGCAGCTTAGTGCAGGGGAACACTGAAGCTTTCTTT.

The chain uses TRBV19 and TRBJ1-2, with TRBD1 as a possible D gene (6 bases). Looked up from germline, CDR1 is LNHDA and CDR2 is SQIVND (reference sequence). The germline V and J ends were trimmed by 3 bases and 4 bases, with 15 bases remaining between them. The CDR3 is 15 amino acids. The CDR3 DNA reads as TGTGCCAGTAGTATTTCCGGGACATCCTTCTATGGCTACACCTTC. This sequence encodes CASSISGTSFYGYTF.

The chain carries TRBV10-3 and TRBJ2-7; 8 nucleotides line up with TRBD1. This CDR3 is 14 amino acids long. V lost 0 bases to trimming and J lost 5 bases; unmatched junction nucleotides: 3. CDR1 and CDR2 from the germline V gene are ENHRY and SYGVKD. The CDR3 region is CAISESDRADEQYF. The CDR3, as DNA: TGTGCCATCAGTGAGTCGGACAGGGCTGACGAGCAGTACTTC.

This chain links TRBV27 with TRBJ2-3; 8 nucleotides line up with TRBD2. Trimming removed 2 bases from V and 0 bases from J; junction bases left unmatched: 13. The V gene's germline CDR1 is MNHEY and CDR2 SMNVEV (reference sequence). The CDR3 is made up of 19 amino acids. CDR3 sequence: CASSLPPGLGGTSTDTQYF. DNA for the CDR3: TGTGCCAGCAGTTTACCCCCGGGACTAGGAGGAACTAGCACAGATACGCAGTATTTT.

V gene TRBV7-9 combines with J gene TRBJ2-3; D might be TRBD2 (7 bases). V lost 5 bases to trimming and J lost 0 bases, with 9 bases between them. CDR1 is SEHNR, CDR2 FQNEAQ, per germline (reference sequence). The length of the CDR3 is 14 residues. The CDR3 nucleotides read TGTGCCAGCAGCGGGGGGGCTAGCACAGATACGCAGTATTTT. Encoded protein: CASSGGASTDTQYF. Looking up the rest from reference TRBV7-9 and TRBJ2-3 gives the full variable domain: DTGVSQNPRHKITKRGQNVTFRCDPISEHNRLYWYRQTLGQGPEFLTYFQNEAQLEKSRLLSDRFSAERPKGSFSTLEIQRTEQGDSAMYLCASSGGASTDTQYFGPGTRLTVL.

The V and J genes are TRBV7-3 and TRBJ2-1; D gene uncertain. V gave up 2 bases and J gave up 0 bases, with 11 bases separating them. CDR1 is SGHTA, CDR2 FQGTGA, per germline. The CDR3 is 16 amino acids. The CDR3 DNA is TGTGCCAGCAGCTTATCTCCGACTCGCTCCTACAATGAGCAGTTCTTC. It specifies CASSLSPTRSYNEQFF. Looking up the rest from reference TRBV7-3 and TRBJ2-1 gives the full variable domain: GAGVSQTPSNKVTEKGKYVELRCDPISGHTALYWYRQSLGQGPEFLIYFQGTGAADDSGLPNDRFFAVRPEGSVSTLKIQRTERGDSAVYLCASSLSPTRSYNEQFFGPGTRLTVL.

This chain connects TRBV6-5 to TRBJ2-3; 7 positions agree with TRBD2. The CDR3 length is 11 residues. The germline CDR1 and CDR2 sequences are MNHEY and SVGAGI. With V trimmed by 11 bases and J by 5 bases, 4 bases remained unmatched. In nucleotides, the CDR3 is TGTGCCTGCGGGGGAGTAGATACGCAGTATTTT. This translates into CACGGVDTQYF.

The V and J genes are TRBV20-1 and TRBJ2-1, with D possibly being TRBD1 (6 bases). Germline V gives CDR1 DFQATT, CDR2 SNEGSKA (reference sequence). This CDR3 is built from 11 residues. V was trimmed by 4 bases and J by 7 bases, leaving 8 bases between them. DNA for the CDR3: TGCAGTGCTAACAGGGTGAATGAGCAGTTCTTC. Translation: CSANRVNEQFF.

The gene calls are TRBV5-6 and TRBJ2-6; TRBD1 might be the D (5 bases). This CDR3 region has 15 residues. With 4 bases removed from V and 4 bases from J, the gap between germline ends came to 12 bases. Germline V CDR1 and CDR2: SGHDT, YYEEEE. DNA for the CDR3: TGTGCCAGCAGCCATCGGACACCCGGGGCCAACGTCCTGACTTTC. Its translation is CASSHRTPGANVLTF.

The J gene is TRBJ1-5, the V gene TRBV30; TRBD1 might be the D (5 bases). Germline V gene lookup returns CDR1 GTSNPN and CDR2 SVGIG (reference sequence). V dropped 1 base and J dropped 2 bases, with 6 bases sitting between them. This CDR3 has 13 residues. The chain's CDR3 is CAWSGQRNQPQHF. The CDR3, as DNA: TGTGCCTGGAGTGGACAGCGCAATCAGCCCCAGCATTTT.

The chain has TRBV10-3 and TRBJ1-3; D is possibly TRBD1 (5 bases). The CDR3 is 14 amino acids. V lost 6 bases to trimming and J lost 0 bases, with 9 bases between them. CDR1 and CDR2 from the germline V gene are ENHRY and SYGVKD. The chain's CDR3 is CAISDSLSGNTIYF. In DNA form, the CDR3 reads TGTGCCATCAGCGACAGCCTCTCTGGAAACACCATATATTTT.

The chain combines TRBV10-3 with TRBJ2-2; 13 positions match TRBD2. The CDR3 runs to 20 residues. Germline V gene sequence: CDR1 ENHRY, CDR2 SYGVKD. V gave up 1 base and J gave up 0 bases; unmatched junction bases: 8. The CDR3 region is CAISEYGTSGNKPNTGELFF. The CDR3 coding sequence is TGTGCCATCAGTGAGTACGGGACTAGCGGGAATAAGCCGAACACCGGGGAGCTGTTTTTT.

The chain uses TRBV6-4 and TRBJ2-3; TRBD2 matches 10 bases. Germline V gives CDR1 MRHNA, CDR2 SNTAGT. J was trimmed by 2 bases and V by 3 bases; bases with no gene match: 2. CDR3 length equals 15 residues. The CDR3: CASSELAGNTDTQYF. DNA for the CDR3: TGTGCCAGCAGTGAACTAGCGGGGAACACAGATACGCAGTATTTT.

The rearrangement joins TRBV12-5 to TRBJ2-7, with 7 bases identical to TRBD1. J was trimmed by 9 bases and V by 5 bases; bases with no gene match: 19. Germline assignment: CDR1 LGHNT and CDR2 FRNRAP. CDR3 length: 16 amino acids. In nucleotides, the CDR3 is TGTGCTAGTGGTAGTACCACAGGGGTTCCTCCTACGAGGCAGTACTTC. The encoded protein is CASGSTTGVPPTRQYF.

This clone appeared a few times. The gene calls are TRBV7-6 and TRBJ2-1; D uncertain. Germline loops: CDR1 SGHVS, CDR2 FNYEAQ. This CDR3 is built from 14 residues. V shed 5 bases and J shed 3 bases, with 11 bases lying between them. CDR3 coding DNA: TGTGCCAGCAGCCCTGAGGTCGACTACAATGAGCAGTTCTTC. Its protein product is CASSPEVDYNEQFF.

In this sample, this clone turned up once. The chain recombines TRBV19 with TRBJ2-1; 7 bases line up with TRBD2. CDR3 length equals 16 residues. Trimming at V came to 4 bases and at J to 2 bases, leaving 8 bases not matched to a gene. Germline CDR1 is LNHDA and CDR2 is SQIVND (reference sequence). As DNA, the CDR3 is TGTGCCAGTAGTACACACCAGAGCGGGGCCTACAATGAGCAGTTCTTC. Protein product: CASSTHQSGAYNEQFF.

The rearrangement uses TRBV6-1 and TRBJ1-2, with 8 bases that match TRBD1. Germline V gene lookup returns CDR1 MNHNS and CDR2 SASEGT. Losses at the gene ends were 7 bases for V and 3 bases for J; bases not matched to a gene: 10. The CDR3 runs 15 residues. The CDR3 DNA is TGTGCCAGCACGGCGAGGGGACAGGACGACTATGGCTACACCTTC. It is translated as CASTARGQDDYGYTF.

The CDR3 coding sequence is TGTGCCAGCAGCCTAACCCCCCGCGCCGGGGGGGGTAACACTGAAGCTTTCTTT. It yields the protein CASSLTPRAGGGNTEAFF. This rearrangement joins TRBV7-2 to TRBJ1-1; maybe TRBD1 (5 bases). Trimming pared 5 bases from V and 2 bases from J, leaving 24 bases between. The CDR3 is made up of 18 amino acids. Germline CDR1 is SGHTA and CDR2 is FQGNSA. Filled out from reference TRBV7-2 and TRBJ1-1, the complete variable domain reads GAGVSQSPSNKVTEKGKDVELRCDPISGHTALYWYRQSLGQGLEFLIYFQGNSAPDKSGLPSDRFSAERTGGSVSTLTIQRTQQEDSAVYLCASSLTPRAGGGNTEAFFGQGTRLTVV.

The chain couples TRBV7-2 to TRBJ2-3; 9 bases line up with TRBD2. CDR1 is SGHTA and CDR2 is FQGNSA in the germline V gene. This CDR3 contains 16 residues. V shed 7 bases and J 0 bases; nucleotides not matched to a gene: 8. The CDR3 DNA reads TGTGCCAGCACCTCCGGTCTAGCGGGAAGCACAGATACGCAGTATTTT. Residues: CASTSGLAGSTDTQYF.